Listed below are T cell receptor beta chains from one sample, sequenced in a study of T cells in Graves' hyperthyroidism and ophthalmopathy. TCRdb ran MiXCR on the multiplex PCR reads and lists one entry per CDR3 protein. The data show hundreds of thousands of distinct CDR3 sequences, with about 14% seen just once and under 15% held by the top ten. Specimen: blood. The receptors here all came from a woman in her 50s with Graves' ophthalmopathy. Both conserved end residues are part of each CDR3. A D gene is named only where the DNA matches it firmly. Where a row states a size, it is once, few, many or the class of an expanded clone; other rows omit it.

cdr3_nt cdr3_aa clone_size j_call v_call d_call
TGTGCCAGTGTAGCGGATCAAGAGACCCAGTACTTC CASVADQETQYF - TRBJ2-5 TRBV28 -
TGTGCCAGCAGCTTTGGGTTGGACACTGAAGCTTTCTTT CASSFGLDTEAFF many TRBJ1-1 TRBV7-3 -
TGTGCCAGCACCAACACCCGCGCCTCTTGGGAGACCCAGTACTTC CASTNTRASWETQYF few TRBJ2-5 TRBV12-3/TRBV12-4 -
TGCAGTGCTACGCTAGCGGGAGGGCCCGGGGAGCTGTTTTTT CSATLAGGPGELFF few TRBJ2-2 TRBV20-1 TRBD2
TGCAGTGCGCCCCGCCTCGGCTTATACTCCTACGAGCAGTACTTC CSAPRLGLYSYEQYF many TRBJ2-7 TRBV20-1 -
TGTGCCAGCAGTTCGGGACGGCCGAATTCACCCCTCCACTTT CASSSGRPNSPLHF - TRBJ1-6 TRBV6-9 -
TGTGCCAGCAGTACCCAAGGGACAGCCGGGGAGCTGTTTTTT CASSTQGTAGELFF - TRBJ2-2 TRBV27 TRBD1
TGCGCCAGCAGCCAAGACGGGGGACAGGGTCTTAGCTCTGGGGCCAACGTCCTGACTTTC CASSQDGGQGLSSGANVLTF few TRBJ2-6 TRBV4-3 TRBD1
TGTGCCTGGAGTGTAGCTGAATACCCGAGGGCTTTCTTT CAWSVAEYPRAFF many TRBJ1-1 TRBV30 -
TGTGCCAGCAGCTTAGGAAGGGGTTCGGTGTTACGAGAGCAGTACTTC CASSLGRGSVLREQYF many TRBJ2-7 TRBV11-2 -
TGCGCCAGCAGCTTGGCGGGCTTCGCAGATACGCAGTATTTT CASSLAGFADTQYF many TRBJ2-3 TRBV5-1 -
TGTGCCAGCAGTCTGGACAACTATAGCAATCAGCCCCAGCATTTT CASSLDNYSNQPQHF few TRBJ1-5 TRBV2 -
TGTGCCAGCAGCTCGCGATGGGGGGCCGTCGAGCAGTACTTC CASSSRWGAVEQYF many TRBJ2-7 TRBV9 -
TGTGCCAGCAGCGTAACTAGCGGGCGGAACAATGAGCAGTTCTTC CASSVTSGRNNEQFF many TRBJ2-1 TRBV7-9 TRBD2
TGTGCCAGCAGCCAACAGGGGGCAGGAGGGGACATTCAGTACTTC CASSQQGAGGDIQYF - TRBJ2-4 TRBV4-2 TRBD1
TGCGCCAGCAGCCAAGATCGAGGTAGCGAGGGACCTTACTACAATGAGCAGTTCTTC CASSQDRGSEGPYYNEQFF - TRBJ2-1 TRBV4-3 -
TGTGCCAGCAGTGTAATGGTGGGGAGCTCCTACAATGAGCAGTTCTTC CASSVMVGSSYNEQFF many TRBJ2-1 TRBV28 -
TGTGCCAGCAGCTTGGCAGGAATGTACGAGCAGTACTTC CASSLAGMYEQYF many TRBJ2-7 TRBV13 -
TGCAGTGCTAGTGCGGGAGCAGATACGCAGTATTTT CSASAGADTQYF many TRBJ2-3 TRBV20-1 TRBD2
TGTGCCAGCAGTTTCGGCGGCGGGCAAGAGACCCAGTACTTC CASSFGGGQETQYF many TRBJ2-5 TRBV28 -
TGCAGTGCTAGAGGTGGGGCGGGAGGTGTCAATGAGCAGTTCTTC CSARGGAGGVNEQFF few TRBJ2-1 TRBV20-1 TRBD2
TGTGCCTGGACCCCCGGGACAGACTACGAGCAGTACTTC CAWTPGTDYEQYF - TRBJ2-7 TRBV30 TRBD1
TGTGCCAGCAGTGACAGCTCAACGGGCTACACCTTC CASSDSSTGYTF - TRBJ1-2 TRBV6-1 -
TGTGCCAGCAGTCGACCGGGGGACAATGAGCAGTTCTTC CASSRPGDNEQFF - TRBJ2-1 TRBV6-2/TRBV6-3 -
TGTGCCTGGATGTGGGCCTTCTCCTCCGATACGCAGTATTTT CAWMWAFSSDTQYF many TRBJ2-3 TRBV30 -
TGTGCCAGCAGGGACAGGGGCGCCTACGAGCAGTACTTC CASRDRGAYEQYF many TRBJ2-7 TRBV6-1 TRBD1
TGTGCCAGCAGCTATTTGGACCCAACTAATGAAAAACTGTTTTTT CASSYLDPTNEKLFF few TRBJ1-4 TRBV7-9 -
TGTGCCAGCAGCCACGGACTAGCGGGAGACAATGAGCAGTTCTTC CASSHGLAGDNEQFF few TRBJ2-1 TRBV4-2 TRBD2
TGTGCCAGCAGGACAGGAAGGGGGGGCACTGAAGCTTTCTTT CASRTGRGGTEAFF - TRBJ1-1 TRBV6-1 -
TGTGCCAGCAGGGGGATTGCAGATACGCAGTATTTT CASRGIADTQYF - TRBJ2-3 TRBV27 -
TGTGCCAGCAGTGGATTGGGACAGGTTCTTAGCAATCAGCCCCAGCATTTT CASSGLGQVLSNQPQHF many TRBJ1-5 TRBV6-1 TRBD1
TGTGCCAGCAGTTTTTGGGGTTTCCTGAGCTCTGGAAACACCATATATTTT CASSFWGFLSSGNTIYF few TRBJ1-3 TRBV12-3/TRBV12-4 -
TGTGCCAGCAGCCCGCGGACAGATAGTACCTACGAGCAGTACTTC CASSPRTDSTYEQYF many TRBJ2-7 TRBV7-6 -
TGTGCCATCAGTCCGGGACAGGGGGCGACTGATACGCAGTATTTT CAISPGQGATDTQYF many TRBJ2-3 TRBV10-3 TRBD1
TGTGCCAGCTCACCACCGGGGACTAGCGGGGCAACAGATACGCAGTATTTT CASSPPGTSGATDTQYF many TRBJ2-3 TRBV18 TRBD2
TGTGCCAGCAGCTTAGGTGGGACAGTGGGGACAGATACGCAGTATTTT CASSLGGTVGTDTQYF - TRBJ2-3 TRBV7-8 TRBD1
TGTGCAACCGAGAAACCGGGCCCTGCAGAGACCCAGTACTTC CATEKPGPAETQYF - TRBJ2-5 TRBV6-2/TRBV6-3 -
TGCGCCAGCAGCCAAGTTGGAGACAGCTACGAGCAGTACTTC CASSQVGDSYEQYF - TRBJ2-7 TRBV4-1 -
TGTGCCAGTCGACGGGGACTAGCGGGAGGGCATTATGAGCAGTTCTTC CASRRGLAGGHYEQFF - TRBJ2-1 TRBV2 TRBD2
TGTGCCAGCAGCTTAGTAGCGGGTCTAGCCTACGAGCAGTACTTC CASSLVAGLAYEQYF many TRBJ2-7 TRBV7-8 TRBD2